This TCR beta chain emerged from a study of blood T cell repertoires in COVID-19. Measured with immunoSEQ multiplex PCR; TCRdb has only the in-frame clones, and not every one. The sample shows 300,000 to 400,000 clones, about 83% of them seen only once. V was pared by 4 bases and J by 6 bases, with 4 bases of the junction left unmatched. This CDR3 spans 13 amino acids. Germline loops: CDR1 MGHDK, CDR2 SYGVNS. This chain connects TRBV25-1 to TRBJ2-7; 9 bases line up with TRBD2. The sequence derives from a man aged 25-45 years with active or convalescent COVID-19. The sample consisted of peripheral blood. CDR3 region: CASSGGRAREQYF. DNA of the CDR3: TGTGCCAGCAGTGGCGGGAGGGCCCGCGAGCAGTACTTC.